Each of the 15 T cell receptor beta chains below was sequenced from the same sample in a study of T-cell reconstitution after alpha-beta-depleted transplantation in children. Construction of the TCRbeta library involved unique molecular identifiers. TCRdb re-called the PCR reads with MiXCR, one entry per CDR3 protein. This repertoire shows about 830,000 distinct CDR3 sequences, 16% found once; its top ten account for 5%. Sample: PBMCs, mostly from graft donor cells, taken 360 days after TCRalphabeta/CD19-depleted stem cell transplant. Source of these receptors: a male patient younger than 18 who had a stem cell transplant for acute lymphoblastic leukemia, so the T cells may come from the graft donor.

This clonotype was observed a handful of times. The chain couples TRBV12-3 or TRBV12-4 to TRBJ1-4, with D possibly being TRBD1 (6 bases). V was pared by 5 bases and J by 8 bases, with 18 bases between. The CDR3 is made up of 15 amino acids. CDR3 protein: CASSPGGGLGEKLFF. DNA for the CDR3: TGTGCCAGCAGTCCCGGTGGGGGCCTAGGCGAAAAACTGTTTTTT.

The J gene is TRBJ2-4, the V gene TRBV7-2; D is possibly TRBD1 (5 bases). V was trimmed by 0 bases and J by 11 bases, leaving 8 bases between them. The CDR3 extends over 12 amino acids. Germline lookup yields CDR1 SGHTA and CDR2 FQGNSA. DNA for the CDR3: TGTGCCAGCAGCTTAGCAGGCAGGGTTCAGTACTTC. As protein: CASSLAGRVQYF.

This chain connects TRBV19 to TRBJ2-1; TRBD1 might be the D (5 bases). The CDR3 sequence is 16 residues long. Trimming cost V 7 bases and J 1 base, with 17 bases left between them. Germline CDR1 reads LNHDA; CDR2 reads SQIVND (reference sequence). CDR3 amino acids: CASNRQGYYSYNEQFF. The CDR3 bases are TGTGCCAGTAATCGCCAGGGCTACTATTCCTACAATGAGCAGTTCTTC. Combining the CDR3 with reference TRBV19 and TRBJ2-1 gives the whole variable domain DGGITQSPKYLFRKEGQNVTLSCEQNLNHDAMYWYRQDPGQGLRLIYYSQIVNDFQKGDIAEGYSVSREKKESFPLTVTSAQKNPTAFYLCASNRQGYYSYNEQFFGPGTRLTVL.

J is TRBJ2-1 and V is TRBV5-1; TRBD2 agrees at 11 bases. After removal of 1 base from V and 15 bases from J, the junction contained 12 bases not matched to a gene. CDR3 size: 15 residues. The germline CDR1 and CDR2 sequences are SGHRS and YFSETQ. CDR3 bases: TGCGCCAGCAGCTTGAAACTAGCGGGAGCCCCTCTAGGGTTCTTC. This gives the protein CASSLKLAGAPLGFF. Filled out from reference TRBV5-1 and TRBJ2-1, the complete variable domain reads KAGVTQTPRYLIKTRGQQVTLSCSPISGHRSVSWYQQTPGQGLQFLFEYFSETQRNKGNFPGRFSGRQFSNSRSEMNVSTLELGDSALYLCASSLKLAGAPLGFFGPGTRLTVL.

The chain uses TRBV14 and TRBJ2-7, with 7 bases matching TRBD2. Germline lookup yields CDR1 SGHDN and CDR2 FVKESK. This CDR3 comprises 17 residues. V lost 0 bases, J lost 4 bases, and 12 bases stayed unmatched. The CDR3: CASSQEGNWYGGYEQYF. Written as DNA, the CDR3 is TGTGCCAGCAGCCAAGAGGGCAACTGGTACGGGGGGTACGAGCAGTACTTC.

The V call is TRBV7-2, the J call TRBJ2-7; D might be TRBD2 (6 bases). V shed 1 base and J shed 1 base, with 17 bases lying between them. Germline V CDR1 and CDR2: SGHTA, FQGNSA. The CDR3 length is 17 residues. The CDR3 nucleotides are TGTGCCAGCAGCTTAGGTCCTAGCGAAGGACCTTCCTACGAGCAGTACTTC. The encoded protein is CASSLGPSEGPSYEQYF. The full variable domain, in which reference TRBV7-2 and TRBJ2-7 provide the parts outside the CDR3, is GAGVSQSPSNKVTEKGKDVELRCDPISGHTALYWYRQSLGQGLEFLIYFQGNSAPDKSGLPSDRFSAERTGGSVSTLTIQRTQQEDSAVYLCASSLGPSEGPSYEQYFGPGTRLTVT.

This clonotype was counted a few times. The gene calls are TRBV18 and TRBJ2-7; 7 bases line up with TRBD1. The length of the CDR3 is 13 residues. The V gene end was trimmed by 1 base and the J gene end by 6 bases; junction bases not matched to a gene: 3. Germline CDR1 is KGHSH and CDR2 is LQKENI. The CDR3 DNA follows: TGTGCCAGCTCACCACACGAGGGGGCCGAGCAGTACTTC. Amino acid sequence: CASSPHEGAEQYF.

This clonotype was seen a handful of times. The CDR3 coding sequence is TGTGCCACCAGCACTATGAGGCGGCAGAGGACTGAAGCTTTCTTT. It translates to CATSTMRRQRTEAFF. This chain uses TRBV15 with TRBJ1-1; D is undetermined. CDR3 length: 15 residues. Germline values: CDR1 LNHNV, CDR2 YYDKDF (reference sequence). Trimming cost V 4 bases and J 5 bases, with 17 bases left between them. Based on the CDR3 plus reference TRBV15 and TRBJ1-1, the full variable domain is DAMVIQNPRYQVTQFGKPVTLSCSQTLNHNVMYWYQQKSSQAPKLLFHYYDKDFNNEADTPDNFQSRRPNTSFCFLDIRSPGLGDTAMYLCATSTMRRQRTEAFFGQGTRLTVV.

The chain links TRBV13 to TRBJ2-1, with 7 nucleotides matching TRBD2. The V gene end was trimmed by 2 bases and the J gene end by 0 bases; junction bases not matched to a gene: 7. Germline values: CDR1 PRHDT, CDR2 FYEKMQ (reference sequence). CDR3 size: 17 residues. The CDR3: CASSLTPGLSSYNEQFF. Here the CDR3 DNA reads TGTGCCAGCAGCTTAACCCCGGGACTAAGCTCCTACAATGAGCAGTTCTTC.

CDR3 sequence reads: CASSNRDRGYEQYF. The CDR3 DNA sequence: TGCGCCAGCAGCAACCGGGACAGGGGCTACGAGCAGTACTTC. This chain joins TRBV5-1 and TRBJ2-7, with 10 bases fitting TRBD1. This CDR3 spans 14 amino acids. Germline trimming cut 4 bases from V and 3 bases from J; bases unmatched to any gene: 4. Germline-derived CDR1 and CDR2 are SGHRS and YFSETQ.

This clonotype was detected ten times or more. The rearrangement uses TRBV18 and TRBJ2-3; unclear D gene. V was pared by 0 bases and J by 3 bases, with 4 bases between. The CDR3 is 13 residues long. Germline values: CDR1 KGHSH, CDR2 LQKENI. This CDR3 is CASSPPTTDTQYF. DNA for the CDR3: TGTGCCAGCTCACCACCGACGACAGATACGCAGTATTTT.

This clonotype showed up just a few times. CDR3 amino acids: CASNPSGRAAGELFF. The CDR3 DNA is TGTGCCAGCAACCCCTCCGGGAGGGCCGCCGGGGAGCTGTTTTTT. V usage is TRBV3-1 and J usage is TRBJ2-2; 8 bases line up with TRBD2. The ends lost 7 bases at V and 6 bases at J; junction bases unmatched: 10. The CDR3 consists of 15 residues. Per germline, CDR1 LGHDT and CDR2 YNNKEL (reference sequence). Filled out from reference TRBV3-1 and TRBJ2-2, the complete variable domain reads DTAVSQTPKYLVTQMGNDKSIKCEQNLGHDTMYWYKQDSKKFLKIMFSYNNKELIINETVPNRFSPKSPDKAHLNLHINSLELGDSAVYFCASNPSGRAAGELFFGEGSRLTVL.

The V and J genes are TRBV10-3 and TRBJ2-7, with a weak D call TRBD2 (5 bases). V lost 2 bases, J lost 8 bases, and 16 bases lay in between. The germline gives CDR1 ENHRY, CDR2 SYGVKD. This CDR3 is built from 14 residues. This CDR3 is CAISERAGLSQQYF. CDR3 nucleotides: TGTGCCATCAGTGAGAGGGCAGGACTTTCGCAGCAGTACTTC.

This clonotype was detected a few times. The V and J genes are TRBV5-5 and TRBJ2-1; D perhaps matches TRBD2 (6 bases). Germline V gene lookup returns CDR1 SGHKS and CDR2 YYEKEE (reference sequence). This CDR3 comprises 15 residues. V was trimmed by 1 base and J by 10 bases, leaving 18 bases between them. The CDR3 is CASSLSLSGRDEQFF. The CDR3 DNA is TGTGCCAGCAGCTTGAGTCTTAGCGGTAGAGACGAGCAGTTCTTC.

This sequence joins TRBV7-2 and TRBJ2-7; 7 nucleotides line up with TRBD1. V was clipped by 3 bases and J by 4 bases; unmatched bases: 6. Germline CDR1 is SGHTA and CDR2 is FQGNSA. This CDR3 is built from 14 residues. The CDR3, as DNA: TGTGCCAGCAGCTTCAACAGGGGAGTGTACGAGCAGTACTTC. It encodes CASSFNRGVYEQYF.